One and the same sample provided the 16 T cell receptor beta chains below, sequenced in a study of OX40 agonist ivuxolimab in advanced cancers. TCRdb's copy holds only in-frame clones and misses some; the assay was immunoSEQ multiplex PCR. This table has about 61,000 clones, roughly 84% appearing once. The sequenced sample was CD4+ or CD8+ T cells sorted from blood, obtained in a trial of the OX40 agonist ivuxolimab. These receptors were taken from an adult with an advanced solid tumor such as melanoma, head and neck, liver or kidney cancer.

V is TRBV7-9 and J is TRBJ1-3, with 10 bases identical to TRBD1. V lost 7 bases, J lost 5 bases, and 8 bases stayed unmatched. This CDR3 is built from 15 residues. Per germline, CDR1 SEHNR and CDR2 FQNEAQ (reference sequence). CDR3 coding DNA: TGTGCCAGCACCCTAGGACAGGGGGAAAGAAACACCATATATTTT. Translating gives CASTLGQGERNTIYF.

This clone was picked up one time. The chain employs TRBV7-2 and TRBJ2-2, with TRBD2 identical over 7 bases. The V gene end was trimmed by 0 bases and the J gene end by 1 base; junction bases not matched to a gene: 11. Germline V gives CDR1 SGHTA, CDR2 FQGNSA. CDR3 length: 19 residues. CDR3 bases: TGTGCCAGCAGCTTAGCCTTAAGACTAGCTCCCGAGAACACCGGGGAGCTGTTTTTT. It is translated as CASSLALRLAPENTGELFF.

The chain combines TRBV20-1 with TRBJ1-1; tentatively, D is TRBD1 (5 bases). The germline gives CDR1 DFQATT, CDR2 SNEGSKA (reference sequence). The V gene lost 5 bases and the J gene lost 6 bases, with 10 bases spanning the gap. The CDR3 is 11 residues long. Here the CDR3 DNA reads TGCAGTGCTTATCAGGGCCCTGAAGCTTTCTTT. Residues: CSAYQGPEAFF.

The count of this clone is one. The chain links TRBV18 to TRBJ1-2; 7 nucleotides align to TRBD1. This CDR3 is built from 17 residues. Germline lookup yields CDR1 KGHSH and CDR2 LQKENI. Losses at the gene ends were 3 bases for V and 4 bases for J; bases not matched to a gene: 14. The CDR3, as DNA: TGTGCCAGCTCACCCCCGGGACAGTCAGACGGGGGCTATGGCTACACCTTC. It is translated as CASSPPGQSDGGYGYTF.

This chain joins TRBV6-5 and TRBJ2-3; perhaps TRBD1 as D (6 bases). The CDR3 contains 15 residues. Trimming took off 6 bases at V and 3 bases at J, with 16 bases between the two ends. Per germline, CDR1 MNHEY and CDR2 SVGAGI. The CDR3, as DNA: TGTGCCAGCAGGGACGTCAGGGGTGGAACAGATACGCAGTATTTT. This translates into CASRDVRGGTDTQYF.

This clone was observed once. CDR3 nucleotides: TGTGCCAGCAGCTTGCAAGCCTCTGGGGCCAACGTCCTGACTTTC. The encoded protein is CASSLQASGANVLTF. This chain joins TRBV5-6 and TRBJ2-6; D not resolved. This CDR3 comprises 15 residues. Germline V lookup: CDR1 SGHDT, CDR2 YYEEEE. Trimming removed 1 base at V and 0 bases at J, with 5 bases between.

The rearrangement uses TRBV29-1 and TRBJ2-2, with 9 bases aligning to TRBD2. CDR1 SQVTM and CDR2 ANQGSEA come from the germline V gene. Trimming cost V 3 bases and J 1 base; bases outside gene matches: 6. The CDR3 is 16 residues long. For the CDR3, the DNA is TGCAGCGTTGAGGATAGCGGGAGTATGAACACCGGGGAGCTGTTTTTT. Its translation is CSVEDSGSMNTGELFF.

V usage is TRBV2 and J usage is TRBJ2-5; 10 bases are a match to TRBD1. J gave up 9 bases and V 8 bases, and 15 bases lay outside the gene matches. There are 15 residues in the CDR3. CDR1 and CDR2 from the germline V gene are SNHLY and FYNNEI. This CDR3 is CASRGGQGRLVAQYF. CDR3 in DNA: TGTGCCAGCCGCGGGGGACAGGGGCGCCTCGTGGCCCAGTACTTC.

J is TRBJ2-7 and V is TRBV6-6; 8 bases align to TRBD2. With 5 bases clipped from V and 2 bases from J, the junction kept 11 bases outside the gene matches. This CDR3 has 16 amino acids. Germline CDR1 and CDR2: MNHNY and SVGAGI (reference sequence). The CDR3 sequence is CASSLTPERGTYEQYF. The CDR3, as DNA: TGTGCCAGCAGTCTGACCCCCGAGCGGGGGACCTACGAGCAGTACTTC.

The chain uses TRBV12-2 and TRBJ2-1; TRBD2 reflects the table's D call only, with no check against the DNA. TRBV12-2 is a pseudogene. This CDR3 has 17 residues. The chain's CDR3 is CASRSSRRTRYYNEQFF. In nucleotides, the CDR3 is TGTGCAAGTCGCTCGTCCCGCCGGACTCGATACTACAATGAGCAGTTCTTC.

The chain is built from TRBV28 and TRBJ2-1; a possible D gene is TRBD2 (5 bases). Germline CDR1 reads MDHEN; CDR2 reads SYDVKM. V gave up 7 bases and J gave up 9 bases, with 19 bases separating them. The CDR3 is 14 residues long. CDR3 sequence reads: CASNQGLPHREQFF. For the CDR3, the DNA is TGTGCCAGCAATCAAGGACTGCCCCACCGTGAGCAGTTCTTC. Together with reference TRBV28 and TRBJ2-1, the CDR3 gives the full variable domain: DVKVTQSSRYLVKRTGEKVFLECVQDMDHENMFWYRQDPGLGLRLIYFSYDVKMKEKGDIPEGYSVSREKKERFSLILESASTNQTSMYLCASNQGLPHREQFFGPGTRLTVL.

The chain links TRBV10-3 to TRBJ2-1; D is possibly TRBD1 (6 bases). Trimming removed 11 bases from V and 5 bases from J, with 19 bases in between. The CDR3 has 14 amino acids. CDR1 and CDR2 from the germline V gene are ENHRY and SYGVKD. DNA for the CDR3: TGTGCCGCCACAGGGTCTACTGTAAACAATGAGCAGTTCTTC. Residues: CAATGSTVNNEQFF.

This rearrangement joins TRBV19 to TRBJ2-3; D remains unclear. V was cut by 5 bases and J by 5 bases, with 14 bases left in between. This CDR3 contains 14 residues. From germline, CDR1 is LNHDA and CDR2 SQIVND (reference sequence). As DNA, the CDR3 is TGTGCCAGTAGTTCGTGGTCAGCTGAAGATACGCAGTATTTT. Translated: CASSSWSAEDTQYF.

This CDR3 reads CASNRAAVQVEPQHF. In nucleotides, the CDR3 is TGTGCCAGCAATCGGGCAGCGGTCCAGGTAGAGCCCCAGCATTTT. The chain links TRBV6-1 to TRBJ1-5, with D unclear. Germline assignment: CDR1 MNHNS and CDR2 SASEGT. The CDR3 is made up of 15 amino acids. Trimming took off 7 bases at V and 8 bases at J, with 21 bases between the two ends.

The chain couples TRBV5-1 to TRBJ2-3; D remains unclear. The CDR3 length is 13 residues. Germline CDR1 and CDR2: SGHRS and YFSETQ. V was clipped by 4 bases and J by 2 bases, with 8 bases between them. The CDR3 DNA reads TGCGCCAGCAGCCCGTCAGTCACAGATACGCAGTATTTT. Translation: CASSPSVTDTQYF.

The V and J genes are TRBV2 and TRBJ1-5; 7 bases are shared with TRBD1. The CDR3 consists of 13 residues. V lost 8 bases and J lost 5; bases outside the gene matches: 6. CDR1 SNHLY and CDR2 FYNNEI come from the germline V gene. CDR3 DNA sequence: TGTGCCAGCCGGGACAGCGACGATCAGCCCCAGCATTTT. This encodes CASRDSDDQPQHF.